This T cell receptor beta chain was obtained from a study of cytomegalovirus exposure and HLA in healthy donors. Study context: The Caucasian-associated ancestry cluster held 65% to 90% of roughly 400 genotyped donors.

For this clone: Antigen specificity is unknown.

The germline V and J ends were trimmed by 5 bases and 1 base, with 9 bases remaining between them. The length of the CDR3 is 13 residues. CDR1 and CDR2 from the germline V gene are LNHNV and YYDKDF (reference sequence). With 60 Vbeta and 13 Jbeta primers, the PCR was carried out. Clones were sequenced by immunoSEQ multiplex PCR, and TCRdb holds only the in-frame ones, with some missing. The sample has about 98,000 clones; approximately 72% are singletons. Study-wide results and limits: Cytomegalovirus association was assigned to approximately 180 TCR beta chains. Specificity of three CMV-associated chains for CMV antigens was verified in vitro.

The J gene is TRBJ2-7, the V gene TRBV15; perhaps TRBD1 as D (6 bases). Input material: PBMCs. This sequence was found in a man in his late teens or twenties in good health and CMV-seropositive. The CDR3 protein is CATSFGQSYEQYF. In nucleotides, the CDR3 is TGTGCCACCAGCTTCGGACAGTCCTACGAGCAGTACTTC.